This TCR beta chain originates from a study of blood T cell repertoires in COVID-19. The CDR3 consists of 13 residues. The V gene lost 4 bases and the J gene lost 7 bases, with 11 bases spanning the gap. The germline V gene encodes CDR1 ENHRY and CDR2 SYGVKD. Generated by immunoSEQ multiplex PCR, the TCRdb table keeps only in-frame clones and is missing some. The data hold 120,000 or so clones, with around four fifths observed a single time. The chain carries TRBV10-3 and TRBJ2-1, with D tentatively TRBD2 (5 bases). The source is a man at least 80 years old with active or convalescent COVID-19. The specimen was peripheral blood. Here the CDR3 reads CAISGGSANEQFF. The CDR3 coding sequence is TGTGCCATCAGTGGCGGTAGCGCGAATGAGCAGTTCTTC.